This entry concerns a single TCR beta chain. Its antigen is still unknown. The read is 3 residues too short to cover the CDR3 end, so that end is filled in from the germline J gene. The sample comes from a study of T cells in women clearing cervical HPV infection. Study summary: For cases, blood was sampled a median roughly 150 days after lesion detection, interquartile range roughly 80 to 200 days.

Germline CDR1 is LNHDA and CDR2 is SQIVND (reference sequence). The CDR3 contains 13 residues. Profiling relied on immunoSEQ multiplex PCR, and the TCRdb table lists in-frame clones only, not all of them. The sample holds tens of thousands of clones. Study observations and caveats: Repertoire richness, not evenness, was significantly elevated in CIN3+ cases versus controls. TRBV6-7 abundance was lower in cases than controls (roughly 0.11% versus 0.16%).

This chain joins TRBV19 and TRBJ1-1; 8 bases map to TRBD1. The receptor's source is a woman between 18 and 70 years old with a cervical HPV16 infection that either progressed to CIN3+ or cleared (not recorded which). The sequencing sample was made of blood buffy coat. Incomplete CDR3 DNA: TGTGCCAGTAGTCCGACAGGGGCCTATGGC. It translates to CASSPTGAYG. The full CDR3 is CASSPTGAYGAFF.